The T cell receptor beta chain described here comes from a study of graft-versus-host responses after intestinal transplantation. Study in general: Anti-thymocyte globulin induction was given to all recipients, followed by tacrolimus and steroids for three to four years.

Assay used: immunoSEQ multiplex PCR; TCRdb lists only in-frame clones, some missing. Among 80,000 to 100,000 clones listed, 85% to 95% were seen once. On this clone: Its antigen is undetermined.

Findings and limits, study-wide: With peak circulating GvH clone levels came an association with early post-transplant HvG declines. GvH clones turned up in recipient marrow; some had shown up first in ileum or blood.

V trimming: 2 bases; J trimming: 2 bases; junction bases outside the gene matches: 6. Germline CDR1 is MNHEY and CDR2 is SMNVEV (reference sequence). The CDR3 is 15 amino acids. This sequence was found in a human donor who was the organ donor for an intestinal transplant. The source was unstimulated CD8+ T cells sorted from spleen or lymph node cells, collected before transplant. V and J are TRBV27 and TRBJ2-7, with 7 bases identical to TRBD2. The CDR3 sequence is CASSLGLAEPYEQYF. The CDR3 DNA reads as TGTGCCAGCAGTTTAGGCCTAGCGGAACCCTACGAGCAGTACTTC.